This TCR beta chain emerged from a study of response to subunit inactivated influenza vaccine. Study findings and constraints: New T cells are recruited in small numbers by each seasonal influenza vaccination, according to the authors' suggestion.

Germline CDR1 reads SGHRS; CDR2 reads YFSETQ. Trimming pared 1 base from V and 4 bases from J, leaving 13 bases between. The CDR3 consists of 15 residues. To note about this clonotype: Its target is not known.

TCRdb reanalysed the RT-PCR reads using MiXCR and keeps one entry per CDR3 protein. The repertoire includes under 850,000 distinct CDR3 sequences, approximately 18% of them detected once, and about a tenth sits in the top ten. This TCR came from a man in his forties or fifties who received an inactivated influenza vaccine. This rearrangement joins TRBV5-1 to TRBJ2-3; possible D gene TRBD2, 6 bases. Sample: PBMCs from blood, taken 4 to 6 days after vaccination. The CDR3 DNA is TGCGCCAGCAGCTTGATTCCGGGAGTGGCAGATACGCAGTATTTT. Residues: CASSLIPGVADTQYF.